A single sample is the source of the 16 T cell receptor beta chains below, sequenced in a study (dated by TCRdb to between 2022 and 2023). Libraries were prepared through the immunoSEQ multiplex PCR assay. TCRdb mirrors the immuneACCESS table, restricted to in-frame sequences. Some clones are absent from its copies; in checked studies, under half trace to an unresolved V gene, and the reason for the others is unknown. A total of around 49,000 clones appear in this sample, more than 80% of them only once. The top ten clonotypes cover approximately 12% of the sample. The sequenced sample consisted of PBMCs. These receptors were collected from a middle-aged man with rheumatoid arthritis.

The chain links TRBV27 to TRBJ2-3; TRBD2 matches 12 bases. Germline lookup yields CDR1 MNHEY and CDR2 SMNVEV (reference sequence). V shed 5 bases and J 7 bases; nucleotides not matched to a gene: 7. The CDR3 is made up of 15 amino acids. CDR3 nucleotides: TGTGCCAGCAGTCAGTCACTAGCGGGAGGATATACGCAGTATTTT. Protein: CASSQSLAGGYTQYF.

This clone was seen just once. The V and J genes are TRBV27 and TRBJ2-7, with D tentatively TRBD2 (6 bases). The V gene's germline CDR1 is MNHEY and CDR2 SMNVEV (reference sequence). V lost 2 bases, J lost 4 bases, and 12 bases lay in between. CDR3 length: 14 residues. The CDR3 region is CASSLVPGVYEQYF. For the CDR3, the DNA is TGTGCCAGCAGTTTAGTCCCGGGGGTTTACGAGCAGTACTTC.

V usage is TRBV15 and J usage is TRBJ2-2, with D uncertain. V was trimmed by 0 bases and J by 6 bases, leaving 8 bases between them. The CDR3 loop spans 14 amino acids. The germline CDR1 and CDR2 sequences are LNHNV and YYDKDF (reference sequence). In DNA, the CDR3 is TGTGCCACCAGCAGAGATTTGGAACCCGGGGAGCTGTTTTTT. This sequence encodes CATSRDLEPGELFF.

This clone was seen just once. The chain couples TRBV18 to TRBJ1-1; no definite D call. The CDR3 has 11 residues. The germline CDR1 and CDR2 sequences are KGHSH and LQKENI. The V end lost 2 bases, the J end lost 10 bases, and 8 bases lay between the germline ends. The CDR3 DNA reads TGTGCCAGCTCACCAGGAGATGGAGCTTTCTTT. Amino acid sequence: CASSPGDGAFF. Full variable domain (outside the CDR3, taken from reference TRBV18 and TRBJ1-1): NAGVMQNPRHLVRRRGQEARLRCSPMKGHSHVYWYRQLPEEGLKFMVYLQKENIIDESGMPKERFSAEFPKEGPSILRIQQVVRGDSAAYFCASSPGDGAFFGQGTRLTVV.

This clone appeared once. The J gene is TRBJ2-3, the V gene TRBV6-5; 7 bases align to TRBD1. Unmatched junction bases numbered 4, after V lost 6 bases and J lost 1 base. The CDR3 is 14 residues long. Germline V gene data show CDR1 as MNHEY and CDR2 as SVGAGI. CDR3 nucleotides: TGTGCCAGCAGGCCCGGGACAGGCACAGATACGCAGTATTTT. Amino acids: CASRPGTGTDTQYF.

This CDR3 reads CSVEDSLGLNTEAFF. Written as DNA, the CDR3 is TGCAGCGTTGAAGATTCATTGGGACTGAACACTGAAGCTTTCTTT. This chain joins TRBV29-1 and TRBJ1-1, with D possibly matching TRBD1 (5 bases). The CDR3 runs 15 residues. The germline CDR1 and CDR2 sequences are SQVTM and ANQGSEA. V shed 0 bases and J shed 0 bases, with 11 bases lying between them.

This clone was seen once. The chain couples TRBV6-5 to TRBJ1-5; D is uncertain. This CDR3 spans 13 amino acids. The V end lost 0 bases, the J end lost 4 bases, and 4 bases lay between the germline ends. CDR1 MNHEY and CDR2 SVGAGI come from the germline V gene. The CDR3 protein is CASSYSWNQPQHF. The CDR3 DNA follows: TGTGCCAGCAGTTACTCGTGGAATCAGCCCCAGCATTTT.

This clone was counted a single time. Its ends do not fully match the called genes, so a read error is possible. As DNA, the CDR3 is TGCTTGGGGGGGACCCAGCCCCAGCATTTT. Protein sequence: CLGGTQPQHF. This sequence joins TRBV28 and TRBJ1-5, with D tentatively TRBD1 (5 bases). Germline assignment: CDR1 MDHEN and CDR2 SYDVKM. The CDR3 is 10 amino acids.

The chain carries TRBV2 and TRBJ1-3, with D hard to call. This CDR3 spans 14 amino acids. In germline, CDR1 is SNHLY, CDR2 FYNNEI. The V and J ends lost 2 bases and 2 bases respectively, with 7 bases between them. This CDR3 is CASSELGTGNTIYF. CDR3 DNA: TGTGCCAGCAGTGAACTAGGTACTGGAAACACCATATATTTT.

The chain carries TRBV20-1 and TRBJ2-5, with TRBD1 as a possible D gene (6 bases). The length of the CDR3 is 13 residues. CDR1 and CDR2 (germline): DFQATT, SNEGSKA (reference sequence). The V and J ends lost 3 bases and 1 base respectively, with 9 bases between them. In nucleotides, the CDR3 is TGCAGTGCTAGTATGGGGGCCCAAGAGACCCAGTACTTC. Translation gives CSASMGAQETQYF.

The chain links TRBV6-5 to TRBJ2-5; D gene ambiguous. CDR3 length equals 14 residues. Trimming removed 6 bases from V and 2 bases from J, with 13 bases in between. Germline V gene sequence: CDR1 MNHEY, CDR2 SVGAGI. The CDR3 DNA is TGTGCCAGCAGCAAACACAGAGTTCAAGAGACCCAGTACTTC. Translation: CASSKHRVQETQYF.

The rearrangement uses TRBV19 and TRBJ2-7, with 7 bases aligning to TRBD2. With 4 bases clipped from V and 1 base from J, the junction kept 13 bases outside the gene matches. The CDR3 has 17 amino acids. The germline V gene has CDR1 LNHDA and CDR2 SQIVND (reference sequence). The CDR3 DNA is TGTGCCAGTAGTACGGGTTTTCGGGGACTACTATCCTACGAGCAGTACTTC. Protein sequence: CASSTGFRGLLSYEQYF.

CDR3: CAWRGLAEQFF. CDR3 DNA sequence: TGTGCCTGGAGGGGACTAGCGGAGCAGTTCTTC. V is TRBV30 and J is TRBJ2-1; 10 positions match TRBD2. With V trimmed by 3 bases and J by 10 bases, 0 bases remained unmatched. The CDR3 is 11 amino acids. Germline CDR1 is GTSNPN and CDR2 is SVGIG (reference sequence).

This clone was counted a few times. The chain uses TRBV6-2 or TRBV6-3 and TRBJ1-2; no reliable D call. Germline V CDR1 and CDR2: MNHEY, SVGEGT. The CDR3 totals 11 residues. Trimming shortened V by 0 bases and J by 7 bases, and 3 bases separated the two germline ends. Here the CDR3 DNA reads TGTGCCAGCAGTTACTCGAGTGGCTACACCTTC. Translation: CASSYSSGYTF.

The genes are TRBV5-8 and TRBJ2-3; 12 bases align to TRBD1. The CDR3 runs 16 residues. Trimming at V came to 0 bases and at J to 4 bases, leaving 3 bases not matched to a gene. Germline values: CDR1 SGHTS, CDR2 YDEGEE. For the CDR3, the DNA is TGTGCCAGCAGCTTGGTGGGACAGGGGGCGGCAGATACGCAGTATTTT. Its translation: CASSLVGQGAADTQYF.

The chain links TRBV7-2 to TRBJ1-1, with a weak D call TRBD1 (6 bases). V dropped 8 bases and J dropped 3 bases, with 13 bases sitting between them. The length of the CDR3 is 13 residues. Looked up from germline, CDR1 is SGHTA and CDR2 is FQGNSA. The CDR3 DNA reads as TGTGCCAGCCCGGCAACAGGGTACACTGAAGCTTTCTTT. This translates into CASPATGYTEAFF.